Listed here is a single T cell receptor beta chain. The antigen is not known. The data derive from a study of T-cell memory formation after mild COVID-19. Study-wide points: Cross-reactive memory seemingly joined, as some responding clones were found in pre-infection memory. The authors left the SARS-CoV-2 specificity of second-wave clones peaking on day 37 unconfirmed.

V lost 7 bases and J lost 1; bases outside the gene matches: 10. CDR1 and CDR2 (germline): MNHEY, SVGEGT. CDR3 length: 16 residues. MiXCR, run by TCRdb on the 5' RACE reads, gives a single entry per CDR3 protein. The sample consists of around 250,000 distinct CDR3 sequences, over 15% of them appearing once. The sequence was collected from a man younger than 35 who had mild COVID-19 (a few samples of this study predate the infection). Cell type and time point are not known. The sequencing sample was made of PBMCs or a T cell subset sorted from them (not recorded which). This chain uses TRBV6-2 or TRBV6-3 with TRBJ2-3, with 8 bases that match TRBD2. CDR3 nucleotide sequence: TGTGCCAGCAATTCGATCCTAGCGGGTCGCACAGATACGCAGTATTTT. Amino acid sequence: CASNSILAGRTDTQYF.